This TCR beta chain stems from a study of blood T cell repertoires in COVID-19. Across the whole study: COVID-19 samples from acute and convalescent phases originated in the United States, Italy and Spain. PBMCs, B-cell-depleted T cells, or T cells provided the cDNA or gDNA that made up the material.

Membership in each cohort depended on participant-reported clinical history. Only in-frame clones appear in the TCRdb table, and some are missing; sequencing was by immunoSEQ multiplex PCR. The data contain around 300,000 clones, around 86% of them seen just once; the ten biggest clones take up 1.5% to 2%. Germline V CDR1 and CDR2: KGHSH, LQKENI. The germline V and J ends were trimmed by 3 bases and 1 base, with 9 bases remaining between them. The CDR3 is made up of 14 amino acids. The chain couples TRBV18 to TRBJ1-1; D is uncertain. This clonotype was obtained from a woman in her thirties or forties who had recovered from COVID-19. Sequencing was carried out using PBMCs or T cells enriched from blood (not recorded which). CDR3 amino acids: CASSPRQENTEAFF. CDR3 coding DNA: TGTGCCAGCTCACCTAGACAAGAGAACACTGAAGCTTTCTTT.